A selection of T cell receptor beta chains follows, all from one sample in a study of blood T cell repertoires in COVID-19. Repertoires were generated with immunoSEQ multiplex PCR, while TCRdb's copy carries only in-frame clones and drops some. The table includes around 75,000 clones, almost 90% detected once. Sample: peripheral blood. These TCRs come from a human donor in a cohort sampled during active COVID-19. Each CDR3 is given with its conserved first and last residue. A D gene is named only where the DNA matches it firmly. Size is omitted from some rows. Given values are once, few, many or a class for expanded clones.

cdr3_nt: TGTGCCAGCAGGGGGCAAGACAATGAGCAGTTCTTC
cdr3_aa: CASRGQDNEQFF
v_call: TRBV7-9
d_call: -
j_call: TRBJ2-1
clone_size: -
cdr3_length: 12

cdr3_nt: TGTGCCAGTAGTGGGGACAGTAACGAGCAGTACTTC
cdr3_aa: CASSGDSNEQYF
v_call: TRBV19
d_call: TRBD1
j_call: TRBJ2-7
clone_size: once
cdr3_length: 12

cdr3_nt: TGTGCCAGCAGAGCAGACTACAGCTCCTACAATGAGCAGTTCTTC
cdr3_aa: CASRADYSSYNEQFF
v_call: TRBV2
d_call: -
j_call: TRBJ2-1
clone_size: once
cdr3_length: 15

cdr3_nt: TGTGCCGCGAGGTCGTTGGCGTACACTGAAGCTTTCTTT
cdr3_aa: CAARSLAYTEAFF
v_call: TRBV27
d_call: -
j_call: TRBJ1-1
clone_size: -
cdr3_length: 13

cdr3_nt: TGTGCCAGCAGCCCGGACAGCCCTAATGAAAAACTGTTTTTT
cdr3_aa: CASSPDSPNEKLFF
v_call: TRBV28
d_call: -
j_call: TRBJ1-4
clone_size: -
cdr3_length: 14

cdr3_nt: TGCGCCAGCAGCCTGGGGGCCCATAAGGACTATAATTCACCCCTCCACTTT
cdr3_aa: CASSLGAHKDYNSPLHF
v_call: TRBV4-3
d_call: -
j_call: TRBJ1-6
clone_size: -
cdr3_length: 17

cdr3_nt: TGCAGCGTGATACAGGGGACGGACACCATATATTTT
cdr3_aa: CSVIQGTDTIYF
v_call: TRBV29-1
d_call: TRBD1
j_call: TRBJ1-3
clone_size: -
cdr3_length: 12

cdr3_nt: TGTGCCAGCAGCATGACAGGGGGAGTAGCCAAAAACATTCAGTACTTC
cdr3_aa: CASSMTGGVAKNIQYF
v_call: TRBV28
d_call: TRBD1
j_call: TRBJ2-4
clone_size: once
cdr3_length: 16

cdr3_nt: TGTGCCAGCAGCTTGGGAGGGAACACGGGACAGTACTTC
cdr3_aa: CASSLGGNTGQYF
v_call: TRBV5-8
d_call: -
j_call: TRBJ2-7
clone_size: -
cdr3_length: 13

cdr3_nt: TGCGCCCCCCTTTCCAACACTGAAGCTTTCTTT
cdr3_aa: CAPLSNTEAFF
v_call: TRBV10-1
d_call: -
j_call: TRBJ1-1
clone_size: -
cdr3_length: 11

cdr3_nt: TGTGCCAGCAGCCCAGTGGGCCCAGATACGCAGTATTTT
cdr3_aa: CASSPVGPDTQYF
v_call: TRBV7-2
d_call: -
j_call: TRBJ2-3
clone_size: -
cdr3_length: 13

cdr3_nt: TGTGCCAGCAGCTCTCCTACTGGCTACACCTTC
cdr3_aa: CASSSPTGYTF
v_call: TRBV11-2
d_call: -
j_call: TRBJ1-2
clone_size: -
cdr3_length: 11

cdr3_nt: TGTGCCACCGCAATGCAGGGGTTCACCGGGGAGCTGTTTTTT
cdr3_aa: CATAMQGFTGELFF
v_call: TRBV15
d_call: -
j_call: TRBJ2-2
clone_size: once
cdr3_length: 14

cdr3_nt: TGTGCCAGCAGCTTTTTCGGCGAGGAGTACTTC
cdr3_aa: CASSFFGEEYF
v_call: TRBV7-9
d_call: -
j_call: TRBJ2-7
clone_size: -
cdr3_length: 11

cdr3_nt: TGTGCCAGCAGCGCGAGGACAGTCTCCTACAATGAGCAGTTCTTC
cdr3_aa: CASSARTVSYNEQFF
v_call: TRBV7-3
d_call: -
j_call: TRBJ2-1
clone_size: -
cdr3_length: 15

cdr3_nt: TGTGCCAGCTCGCTCCGGGACAGGACCTACAATGAGCAGTTCTTC
cdr3_aa: CASSLRDRTYNEQFF
v_call: TRBV18
d_call: TRBD1
j_call: TRBJ2-1
clone_size: -
cdr3_length: 15

cdr3_nt: TGTGCCAGCAGCTTCGACAGCCGGGGGTATAATTCACCCCTCCACTTT
cdr3_aa: CASSFDSRGYNSPLHF
v_call: TRBV5-4
d_call: -
j_call: TRBJ1-6
clone_size: -
cdr3_length: 16

cdr3_nt: TGTGCCAGCAGCTTAGCGAGGCAGGGGCAAGAGACCCAGTACTTC
cdr3_aa: CASSLARQGQETQYF
v_call: TRBV7-9
d_call: -
j_call: TRBJ2-5
clone_size: -
cdr3_length: 15

cdr3_nt: TGTGCCAGCTCACCGGCCGGTCTAGCGGGGGGGTTATCCTACAATGAGCAGTTCTTC
cdr3_aa: CASSPAGLAGGLSYNEQFF
v_call: TRBV18
d_call: TRBD2
j_call: TRBJ2-1
clone_size: -
cdr3_length: 19

cdr3_nt: TGCGCCAGCAGTGAGCTTTACCTAGCGGCCAACAATGAGCAGTTCTTC
cdr3_aa: CASSELYLAANNEQFF
v_call: TRBV10-2
d_call: TRBD2
j_call: TRBJ2-1
clone_size: -
cdr3_length: 16

cdr3_nt: TGTGCCAGCAGCTTCGGACAGGGTTTCGTTAGCAATCAGCCCCAGCATTTT
cdr3_aa: CASSFGQGFVSNQPQHF
v_call: TRBV7-8
d_call: TRBD1
j_call: TRBJ1-5
clone_size: -
cdr3_length: 17

cdr3_nt: TGCGCCAGCGCCGGGACAGAATTTTACTCTGGGGCCAACGTCCTGACTTTC
cdr3_aa: CASAGTEFYSGANVLTF
v_call: TRBV23-1
d_call: TRBD1
j_call: TRBJ2-6
clone_size: -
cdr3_length: 17

cdr3_nt: TGTGCCAGCAGCCAAGATGGGGGGGCAGGGATTGAAAAACTGTTTTTT
cdr3_aa: CASSQDGGAGIEKLFF
v_call: TRBV3-1/TRBV3-2
d_call: -
j_call: TRBJ1-4
clone_size: -
cdr3_length: 16

cdr3_nt: TGTGCCAGCAGTTCTGGACTCGCCAAGGAGCTGTTTTTT
cdr3_aa: CASSSGLAKELFF
v_call: TRBV27
d_call: -
j_call: TRBJ2-2
clone_size: -
cdr3_length: 13

cdr3_nt: TGTGCCAGCAGCGGGGGACAGGCCGGAAACACCATATATTTT
cdr3_aa: CASSGGQAGNTIYF
v_call: TRBV5-6
d_call: TRBD1
j_call: TRBJ1-3
clone_size: -
cdr3_length: 14

cdr3_nt: TGTGCCAGTAGTTTTAGAGAGACTAACTATGGCTACACCTTC
cdr3_aa: CASSFRETNYGYTF
v_call: TRBV19
d_call: -
j_call: TRBJ1-2
clone_size: -
cdr3_length: 14